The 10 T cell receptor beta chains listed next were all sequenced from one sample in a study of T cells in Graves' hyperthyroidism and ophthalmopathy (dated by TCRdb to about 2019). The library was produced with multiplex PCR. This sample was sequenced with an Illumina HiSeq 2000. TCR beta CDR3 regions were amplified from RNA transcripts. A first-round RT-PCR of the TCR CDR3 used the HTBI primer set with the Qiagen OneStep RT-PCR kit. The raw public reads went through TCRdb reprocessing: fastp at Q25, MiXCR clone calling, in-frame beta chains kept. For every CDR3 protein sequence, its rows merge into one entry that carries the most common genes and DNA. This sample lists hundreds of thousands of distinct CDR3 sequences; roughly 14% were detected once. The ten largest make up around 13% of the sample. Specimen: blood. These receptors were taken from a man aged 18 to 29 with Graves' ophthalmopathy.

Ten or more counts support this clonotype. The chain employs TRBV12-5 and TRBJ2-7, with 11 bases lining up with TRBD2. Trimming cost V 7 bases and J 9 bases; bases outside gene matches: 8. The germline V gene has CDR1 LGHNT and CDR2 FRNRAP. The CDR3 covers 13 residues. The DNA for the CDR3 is TGTGCTAGTGCCCTACTAGCGGGGGAGGCGCAGTACTTC. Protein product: CASALLAGEAQYF.

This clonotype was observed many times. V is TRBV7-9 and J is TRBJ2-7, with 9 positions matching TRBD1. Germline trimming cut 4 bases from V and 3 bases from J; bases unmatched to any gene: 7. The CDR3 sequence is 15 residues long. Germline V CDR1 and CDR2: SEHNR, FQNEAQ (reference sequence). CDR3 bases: TGTGCCAGCAGCTCCAAGGGACAGGGCATCTACGAGCAGTACTTC. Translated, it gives CASSSKGQGIYEQYF.

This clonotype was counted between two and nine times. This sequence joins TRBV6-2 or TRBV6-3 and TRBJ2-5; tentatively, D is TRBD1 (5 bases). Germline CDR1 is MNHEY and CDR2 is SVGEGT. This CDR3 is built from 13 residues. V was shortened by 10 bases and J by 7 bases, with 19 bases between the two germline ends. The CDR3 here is CATAGRVLRTQYF. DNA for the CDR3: TGTGCCACTGCCGGCAGGGTCCTTAGGACCCAGTACTTC.

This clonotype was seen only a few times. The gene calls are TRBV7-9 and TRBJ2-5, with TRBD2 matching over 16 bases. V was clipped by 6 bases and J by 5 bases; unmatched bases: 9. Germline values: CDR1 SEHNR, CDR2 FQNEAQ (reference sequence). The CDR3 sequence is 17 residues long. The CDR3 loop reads CASRGTGTSGGVETQYF. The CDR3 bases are TGTGCCAGCAGAGGTACCGGGACTAGCGGGGGGGTGGAGACCCAGTACTTC.

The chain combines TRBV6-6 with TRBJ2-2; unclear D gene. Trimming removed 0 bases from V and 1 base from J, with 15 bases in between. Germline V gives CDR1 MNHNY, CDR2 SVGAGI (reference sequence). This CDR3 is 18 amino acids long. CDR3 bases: TGTGCCAGCAGTTACTCGAGTGTCCGGGTTGGGAACACCGGGGAGCTGTTTTTT. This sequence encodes CASSYSSVRVGNTGELFF.

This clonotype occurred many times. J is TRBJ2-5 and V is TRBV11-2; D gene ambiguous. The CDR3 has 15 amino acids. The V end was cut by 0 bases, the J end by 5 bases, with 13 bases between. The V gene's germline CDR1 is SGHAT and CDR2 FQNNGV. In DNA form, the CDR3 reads TGTGCCAGCAGCTTAGATGTAGGCCGGGTGGAGACCCAGTACTTC. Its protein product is CASSLDVGRVETQYF.

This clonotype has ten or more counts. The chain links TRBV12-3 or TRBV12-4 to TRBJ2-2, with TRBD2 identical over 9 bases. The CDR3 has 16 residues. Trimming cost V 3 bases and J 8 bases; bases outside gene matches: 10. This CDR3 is CASSLGLATRGGELFF. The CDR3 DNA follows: TGTGCCAGCAGTTTGGGACTAGCCACCCGGGGAGGGGAGCTGTTTTTT.

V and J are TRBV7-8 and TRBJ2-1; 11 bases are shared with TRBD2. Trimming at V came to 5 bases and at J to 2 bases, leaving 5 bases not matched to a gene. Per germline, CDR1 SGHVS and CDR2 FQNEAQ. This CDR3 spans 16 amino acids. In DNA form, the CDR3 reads TGTGCCAGCAGCATCCTAGCGGGAGGACCCTACAATGAGCAGTTCTTC. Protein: CASSILAGGPYNEQFF.

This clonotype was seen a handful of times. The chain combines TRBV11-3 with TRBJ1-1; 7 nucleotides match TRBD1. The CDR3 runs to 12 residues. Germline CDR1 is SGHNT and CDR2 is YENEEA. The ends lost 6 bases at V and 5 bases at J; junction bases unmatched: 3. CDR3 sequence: CASSRGQTEAFF. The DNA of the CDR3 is TGTGCCAGCAGTAGGGGGCAAACTGAAGCTTTCTTT.

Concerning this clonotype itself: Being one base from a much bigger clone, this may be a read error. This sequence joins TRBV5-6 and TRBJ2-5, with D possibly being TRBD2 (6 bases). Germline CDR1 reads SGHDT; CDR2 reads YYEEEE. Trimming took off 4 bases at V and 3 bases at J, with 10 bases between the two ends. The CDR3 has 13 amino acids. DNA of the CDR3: TGTGCCAGCAGCGCCGGGGGAAAAGAGACCCAGTACTTC. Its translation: CASSAGGKETQYF. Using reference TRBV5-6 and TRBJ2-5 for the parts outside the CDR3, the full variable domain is DAGVTQSPTHLIKTRGQQVTLRCSPKSGHDTVSWYQQALGQGPQFIFQYYEEEERQRGNFPDRFSGHQFPNYSSELNVNALLLGDSALYLCASSAGGKETQYFGPGTRLLVL.